This T cell receptor (beta chain) was captured by sequencing in a study of T cell repertoires and HLA-DP antigens. Study-level background: Transduced HeLa cells presented HLA-DP to CD4+ T cells. Broader study findings: The CD4+ repertoire was not split into naive and memory. A non-physiological HeLa system presented antigen to total CD4+ responders.

Germline lookup yields CDR1 MNHNY and CDR2 SVGAGI (reference sequence). This CDR3 contains 14 residues. With V trimmed by 6 bases and J by 3 bases, 6 bases remained unmatched. Worth noting for this clone: Its antigen is unidentified.

The assay was immunoSEQ multiplex PCR, and TCRdb's table has in-frame clones only and misses some. Among over 100,000 clones, nearly 95% were seen once, and the ten largest hold 0.25% to 0.3%. This clonotype was sampled from a woman aged 18-29 years in good health and CMV-seronegative. The chain is built from TRBV6-6 and TRBJ1-2, with 8 bases identical to TRBD1. The sample consisted of CD4+ T cells from PBMCs. CDR3 in amino acids: CASSAGGRDYGYTF. The CDR3 region has the DNA TGTGCCAGCAGCGCAGGGGGCAGGGACTATGGCTACACCTTC.